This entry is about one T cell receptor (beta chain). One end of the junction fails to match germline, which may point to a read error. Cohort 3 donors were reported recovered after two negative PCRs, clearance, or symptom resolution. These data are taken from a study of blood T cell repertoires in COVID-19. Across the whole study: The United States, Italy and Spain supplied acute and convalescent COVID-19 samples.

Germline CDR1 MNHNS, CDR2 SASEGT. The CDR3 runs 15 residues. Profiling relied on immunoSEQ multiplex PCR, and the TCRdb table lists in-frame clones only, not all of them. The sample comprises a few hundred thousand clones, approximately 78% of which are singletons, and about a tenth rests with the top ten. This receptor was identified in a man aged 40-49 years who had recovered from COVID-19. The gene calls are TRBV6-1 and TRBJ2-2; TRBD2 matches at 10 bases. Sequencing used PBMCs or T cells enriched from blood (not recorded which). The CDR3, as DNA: TGTGCCAGCAATGAAGCGGGAGGGGGGACCGGGGAGCTGTTTTTT. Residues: CASNEAGGGTGELFF.